These T cell receptor beta chains were read from a single sample in a study of cytomegalovirus exposure and HLA in healthy donors. The assay was immunoSEQ multiplex PCR, and TCRdb's table has in-frame clones only and misses some. The profile shows about 36,000 clones, 60% to 75% of them singletons. Sequenced: PBMCs. The receptors come from a man aged 25 to 40 in good health and CMV-seronegative. Both conserved end residues are part of each CDR3. Each record gives: CDR3 protein, CDR3 DNA, V gene, J gene, D gene, clone size. The D gene is left open where the match is weak. Expanded clones are given a class, and other clones once, few, many or no size at all.

CDR3 protein: CASSDPGTGGYEQYF
CDR3 DNA: TGTGCCAGCAGTGATCCCGGGACAGGAGGTTACGAGCAGTACTTC
V gene: TRBV6-1
J gene: TRBJ2-7
D gene: TRBD1
clone size: -

CDR3 protein: CASRSPGNANQPQHF
CDR3 DNA: TGTGCCAGCAGGTCGCCAGGGAACGCCAATCAGCCCCAGCATTTT
V gene: TRBV6-6
J gene: TRBJ1-5
D gene: -
clone size: -

CDR3 protein: CASRDSLNYGYTF
CDR3 DNA: TGTGCCAGCAGGGACAGTCTAAACTATGGCTACACCTTC
V gene: TRBV19
J gene: TRBJ1-2
D gene: TRBD1
clone size: -

CDR3 protein: CASSSGGRTEAFF
CDR3 DNA: TGCGCCAGCAGCTCAGGGGGAAGGACTGAAGCTTTCTTT
V gene: TRBV5-1
J gene: TRBJ1-1
D gene: TRBD1
clone size: -

CDR3 protein: CASSEDPRRGYTF
CDR3 DNA: TGTGCCAGCAGTGAAGACCCGAGGAGGGGCTACACCTTC
V gene: TRBV27
J gene: TRBJ1-2
D gene: -
clone size: -

CDR3 protein: CASINDWNYGYTF
CDR3 DNA: TGTGCCAGCATTAATGACTGGAACTATGGCTACACCTTC
V gene: TRBV6-1
J gene: TRBJ1-2
D gene: -
clone size: few

CDR3 protein: CASSQTGGQNEQYF
CDR3 DNA: TGCGCCAGCAGCCAGACAGGGGGTCAAAACGAGCAGTACTTC
V gene: TRBV5-1
J gene: TRBJ2-7
D gene: TRBD1
clone size: -

CDR3 protein: CATSRDRGYGYTF
CDR3 DNA: TGTGCCACCAGCAGGGACAGGGGATATGGCTACACCTTC
V gene: TRBV15
J gene: TRBJ1-2
D gene: TRBD1
clone size: few

CDR3 protein: CARSPRGGNTEAFF
CDR3 DNA: TGTGCCAGAAGCCCTAGGGGGGGGAACACTGAAGCTTTCTTT
V gene: TRBV5-3
J gene: TRBJ1-1
D gene: -
clone size: few

CDR3 protein: CASSEPGQAIYEQYF
CDR3 DNA: TGCGCCAGCAGTGAACCGGGACAGGCTATCTACGAGCAGTACTTC
V gene: TRBV10-2
J gene: TRBJ2-7
D gene: TRBD1
clone size: -

CDR3 protein: CASSEGQGSPDTQYF
CDR3 DNA: TGTGCCAGCAGTGAGGGACAGGGGTCCCCGGATACGCAGTATTTT
V gene: TRBV6-4
J gene: TRBJ2-3
D gene: TRBD1
clone size: -

CDR3 protein: CASSEDRGYEQYF
CDR3 DNA: TGCGCCAGCAGCGAGGACAGGGGTTACGAGCAGTACTTC
V gene: TRBV4-1
J gene: TRBJ2-7
D gene: TRBD1
clone size: -

CDR3 protein: CASSQSTGQETQYF
CDR3 DNA: TGCGCCAGCAGCCAGTCGACAGGGCAAGAGACCCAGTACTTC
V gene: TRBV5-1
J gene: TRBJ2-5
D gene: TRBD1
clone size: -

CDR3 protein: CASSYSAVSNQPQHF
CDR3 DNA: TGTGCCAGCAGTTACTCGGCAGTTAGCAATCAGCCCCAGCATTTT
V gene: TRBV6-5
J gene: TRBJ1-5
D gene: -
clone size: once

CDR3 protein: CASTPRGVVSTEAFF
CDR3 DNA: TGTGCCAGCACCCCCCGGGGGGTGGTGAGCACTGAAGCTTTCTTT
V gene: TRBV2
J gene: TRBJ1-1
D gene: -
clone size: -

CDR3 protein: CASSPAGTRRTGELFF
CDR3 DNA: TGTGCCAGCTCACCCGCGGGTACAAGGCGCACCGGGGAGCTGTTTTTT
V gene: TRBV18
J gene: TRBJ2-2
D gene: -
clone size: -

CDR3 protein: CASSSTGGYTF
CDR3 DNA: TGCGCCAGCAGCTCCACGGGTGGCTACACCTTC
V gene: TRBV5-1
J gene: TRBJ1-2
D gene: -
clone size: once

CDR3 protein: CASSLGALDQPQHF
CDR3 DNA: TGCGCCAGCAGCTTAGGGGCGTTAGATCAGCCCCAGCATTTT
V gene: TRBV5-1
J gene: TRBJ1-5
D gene: -
clone size: -

CDR3 protein: CASRRGLASYEQYF
CDR3 DNA: TGTGCCAGCAGACGCGGACTAGCATCCTACGAGCAGTACTTC
V gene: TRBV6-5
J gene: TRBJ2-7
D gene: TRBD2
clone size: -

CDR3 protein: CASSTSGRDYEQYF
CDR3 DNA: TGTGCCAGCAGTACTAGCGGGAGGGACTACGAGCAGTACTTC
V gene: TRBV28
J gene: TRBJ2-7
D gene: TRBD2
clone size: -

CDR3 protein: CASSQGAANEKLFF
CDR3 DNA: TGCGCCAGCTCGCAGGGGGCGGCTAATGAAAAACTGTTTTTT
V gene: TRBV5-1
J gene: TRBJ1-4
D gene: TRBD1
clone size: few

CDR3 protein: CASSSAGISYEQYF
CDR3 DNA: TGTGCCAGCAGCTCGGCAGGGATATCCTACGAGCAGTACTTC
V gene: TRBV7-9
J gene: TRBJ2-7
D gene: -
clone size: few

CDR3 protein: CATRETGAGELFF
CDR3 DNA: TGTGCCACCAGGGAGACAGGGGCCGGGGAGCTGTTTTTT
V gene: TRBV14
J gene: TRBJ2-2
D gene: TRBD1
clone size: -

CDR3 protein: CASRTGTGPYNEQFF
CDR3 DNA: TGTGCCAGCAGGACCGGGACAGGGCCCTACAATGAGCAGTTCTTC
V gene: TRBV6-1
J gene: TRBJ2-1
D gene: TRBD1
clone size: once

CDR3 protein: CATWGGVESEQYF
CDR3 DNA: TGTGCCACCTGGGGCGGGGTAGAGTCCGAGCAGTACTTC
V gene: TRBV10-3
J gene: TRBJ2-7
D gene: -
clone size: -

CDR3 protein: CSVEGGRATYNEQFF
CDR3 DNA: TGCAGCGTTGAAGGGGGCAGGGCGACCTACAATGAGCAGTTCTTC
V gene: TRBV29-1
J gene: TRBJ2-1
D gene: -
clone size: -

CDR3 protein: CASSYSHLMNTEAFF
CDR3 DNA: TGTGCCAGCAGTTACTCGCACCTAATGAACACTGAAGCTTTCTTT
V gene: TRBV6-5
J gene: TRBJ1-1
D gene: -
clone size: -

CDR3 protein: CASSQPLGQAYNEQFF
CDR3 DNA: TGCGCCAGCAGCCAACCTTTGGGGCAAGCCTACAATGAGCAGTTCTTC
V gene: TRBV4-1
J gene: TRBJ2-1
D gene: -
clone size: once

CDR3 protein: CSVTGWVTEAFF
CDR3 DNA: TGCAGCGTGACAGGGTGGGTCACTGAAGCTTTCTTT
V gene: TRBV29-1
J gene: TRBJ1-1
D gene: TRBD1
clone size: -

CDR3 protein: CASSSTDSYEQYF
CDR3 DNA: TGTGCCAGCAGCTCGACAGACTCCTACGAGCAGTACTTC
V gene: TRBV11-3
J gene: TRBJ2-7
D gene: -
clone size: -

CDR3 protein: CSVEDEMREQYF
CDR3 DNA: TGCAGCGTTGAAGATGAGATGCGCGAGCAGTACTTC
V gene: TRBV29-1
J gene: TRBJ2-7
D gene: -
clone size: -

CDR3 protein: CATSRDQGAGQTQYF
CDR3 DNA: TGTGCCACCAGCAGAGACCAGGGGGCTGGACAGACCCAGTACTTC
V gene: TRBV15
J gene: TRBJ2-5
D gene: TRBD1
clone size: -

CDR3 protein: CASSLAGSSSYNSPLHF
CDR3 DNA: TGCGCCAGCAGCTTGGCCGGGAGTAGCTCCTATAATTCACCCCTCCACTTT
V gene: TRBV5-1
J gene: TRBJ1-6
D gene: -
clone size: -

CDR3 protein: CASSRGQGVETQYF
CDR3 DNA: TGTGCCAGCAGCCGAGGACAGGGGGTAGAGACCCAGTACTTC
V gene: TRBV2
J gene: TRBJ2-5
D gene: TRBD1
clone size: -

CDR3 protein: CASSLLRVQAFF
CDR3 DNA: TGTGCCAGCAGTCTTCTCAGGGTTCAAGCTTTCTTT
V gene: TRBV6-1
J gene: TRBJ1-1
D gene: -
clone size: -

CDR3 protein: CASSAQPGQGTPYGYTF
CDR3 DNA: TGTGCCAGCAGCGCCCAACCGGGACAGGGGACCCCCTATGGCTACACCTTC
V gene: TRBV7-2
J gene: TRBJ1-2
D gene: TRBD1
clone size: -

CDR3 protein: CASRFIQETQYF
CDR3 DNA: TGCGCCAGCAGGTTCATCCAAGAGACCCAGTACTTC
V gene: TRBV5-1
J gene: TRBJ2-5
D gene: -
clone size: -

CDR3 protein: CASSQEWGLISSYNEQFF
CDR3 DNA: TGCGCCAGCAGCCAAGAGTGGGGACTGATCAGCTCCTACAATGAGCAGTTCTTC
V gene: TRBV4-3
J gene: TRBJ2-1
D gene: -
clone size: -

CDR3 protein: CASSLAGGLETQYF
CDR3 DNA: TGTGCCAGCAGCTTAGCGGGGGGCCTGGAGACCCAGTACTTC
V gene: TRBV11-2
J gene: TRBJ2-5
D gene: -
clone size: -

CDR3 protein: CASSLGVTGYSNQPQHF
CDR3 DNA: TGTGCCAGCAGTTTGGGCGTTACAGGTTATAGCAATCAGCCCCAGCATTTT
V gene: TRBV28
J gene: TRBJ1-5
D gene: -
clone size: -

CDR3 protein: CASSPRRYTEAFF
CDR3 DNA: TGTGCCAGCAGCCCCCGGCGGTATACTGAAGCTTTCTTT
V gene: TRBV11-1
J gene: TRBJ1-1
D gene: -
clone size: -

CDR3 protein: CASSEQGHSYEQYF
CDR3 DNA: TGCGCCAGCAGTGAACAGGGACACTCCTACGAGCAGTACTTC
V gene: TRBV10-1
J gene: TRBJ2-7
D gene: -
clone size: -

CDR3 protein: CASSRGTSGTQETQYF
CDR3 DNA: TGCGCCAGCAGCCGCGGGACTAGCGGGACTCAAGAGACCCAGTACTTC
V gene: TRBV4-1
J gene: TRBJ2-5
D gene: TRBD2
clone size: -

CDR3 protein: CAVSRSRGYNEQFF
CDR3 DNA: TGTGCCGTTTCCCGTTCCCGGGGGTACAATGAGCAGTTCTTC
V gene: TRBV19
J gene: TRBJ2-1
D gene: -
clone size: -

CDR3 protein: CATSEMGASGDTQYF
CDR3 DNA: TGTGCCACCTCGGAGATGGGGGCTAGCGGAGATACGCAGTATTTT
V gene: TRBV6-1
J gene: TRBJ2-3
D gene: -
clone size: -

CDR3 protein: CASSLFPRKGYTF
CDR3 DNA: TGTGCCAGCAGTTTATTTCCGAGGAAAGGCTACACCTTC
V gene: TRBV27
J gene: TRBJ1-2
D gene: -
clone size: few